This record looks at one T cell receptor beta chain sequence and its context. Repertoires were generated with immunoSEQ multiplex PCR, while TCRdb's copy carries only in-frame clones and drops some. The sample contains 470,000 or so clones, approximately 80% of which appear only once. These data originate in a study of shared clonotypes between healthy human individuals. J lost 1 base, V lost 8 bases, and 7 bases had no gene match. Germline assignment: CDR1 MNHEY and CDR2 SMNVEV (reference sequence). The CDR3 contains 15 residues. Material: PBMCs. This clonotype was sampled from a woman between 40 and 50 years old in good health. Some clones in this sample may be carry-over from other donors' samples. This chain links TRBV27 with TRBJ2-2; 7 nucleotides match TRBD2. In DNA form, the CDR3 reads TGTGCCAGCTGGGCTAGCGGATGGAACACCGGGGAGCTGTTTTTT. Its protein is CASWASGWNTGELFF.